These 6 T cell receptor beta chains came from one sample sequenced in a study of cytomegalovirus exposure and HLA in healthy donors. The PCR was carried out with 60 Vbeta primers and 13 Jbeta primers. The table came from immunoSEQ multiplex PCR; TCRdb's copy has only in-frame clones and leaves some out. The table lists approximately 100,000 clones, over 65% of them singletons. Input material: PBMCs. These receptors were obtained from a female donor in good health and CMV-seronegative.

The chain couples TRBV18 to TRBJ1-2; 8 nucleotides align to TRBD1. With V trimmed by 3 bases and J by 3 bases, 12 bases remained unmatched. The CDR3 spans 17 residues. CDR1 is KGHSH and CDR2 is LQKENI in the germline V gene. CDR3 DNA sequence: TGTGCCAGCTCACCTCGGGAGACAGGGGATACTTACTATGGCTACACCTTC. It specifies CASSPRETGDTYYGYTF.

This chain uses TRBV5-1 with TRBJ2-7; perhaps TRBD2 as D (7 bases). Germline V gene data show CDR1 as SGHRS and CDR2 as YFSETQ. The CDR3 runs 16 residues. Trimming took off 3 bases at V and 0 bases at J, with 16 bases between the two ends. CDR3 sequence (DNA): TGCGCCAGCAGCTCGCTCGGGGGGACAAGCTCCTACGAGCAGTACTTC. It is translated as CASSSLGGTSSYEQYF.

The chain couples TRBV19 to TRBJ2-3, with 8 nucleotides matching TRBD2. The germline V gene has CDR1 LNHDA and CDR2 SQIVND (reference sequence). Trimming cost V 3 bases and J 2 bases; bases outside gene matches: 7. The CDR3 length is 16 residues. CDR3 in DNA: TGTGCCAGTAGTATCGGCACTAGCGGACTCACAGATACGCAGTATTTT. It yields the protein CASSIGTSGLTDTQYF.

The V and J genes are TRBV30 and TRBJ2-3, with 13 bases matching TRBD2. The CDR3 consists of 15 residues. Trimming at V came to 3 bases and at J to 4 bases, leaving 4 bases not matched to a gene. The germline V gene has CDR1 GTSNPN and CDR2 SVGIG (reference sequence). The DNA for the CDR3 is TGTGCCTGGAGCCCACTAGCGGGGGGGCCAGATACGCAGTATTTT. The encoded protein is CAWSPLAGGPDTQYF.

The rearrangement links TRBV11-1 to TRBJ2-1, with D uncertain. Trimming took off 5 bases at V and 1 base at J, with 12 bases between the two ends. The germline gives CDR1 SGHAT, CDR2 FQDESV (reference sequence). The CDR3 is 15 amino acids. CDR3 coding DNA: TGTGCCAGCAGCCCTTTAACGAGGTCCTACAATGAGCAGTTCTTC. Translation: CASSPLTRSYNEQFF. Filled out from reference TRBV11-1 and TRBJ2-1, the complete variable domain reads EAEVAQSPRYKITEKSQAVAFWCDPISGHATLYWYRQILGQGPELLVQFQDESVVDDSQLPKDRFSAERLKGVDSTLKIQPAELGDSAMYLCASSPLTRSYNEQFFGPGTRLTVL.

V and J are TRBV9 and TRBJ2-2; 8 positions match TRBD1. In germline, CDR1 is SGDLS, CDR2 YYNGEE. Trimming took 0 bases from V and 4 from J; bases not matched to a gene: 11. The CDR3 spans 18 residues. As DNA, the CDR3 is TGTGCCAGCAGCGTAGTCCCAGGGGGCGAAGCCACCACCGGGGAGCTGTTTTTT. Protein product: CASSVVPGGEATTGELFF.